This note documents a single TCR beta chain sequence. Its antigen is undetermined. One entry per CDR3 protein, called by TCRdb with MiXCR from the reads. The table includes 740,000 or so distinct CDR3 sequences, roughly a third detected once. The V gene lost 5 bases and the J gene lost 7 bases, with 21 bases spanning the gap. This CDR3 has 16 residues. CDR1 and CDR2 from the germline V gene are MGHDK and SYGVNS. The data belong to a study of T cell repertoires in cytomegalovirus infection. About the study: Matching HLA type and CMV infection were both indicated by public TCR beta signatures.

Study observations and caveats: Public TCR beta family frequency separated CMV-and-HLA carriers, including in an independent cohort. What dominated the ex vivo response were HLA-C-restricted CMV-specific TCR beta clonotypes.

This TCR was sampled from a human donor in good health (CMV status not recorded). Some clones in this sample may be carry-over from other donors' samples. The sequenced sample was PBMCs. V and J are TRBV25-1 and TRBJ2-1; D assignment may be TRBD1 or TRBD2 (7 bases each). This CDR3 is CASSSLGEGARNEQFF. The CDR3 DNA follows: TGTGCCAGCAGTTCCCTAGGGGAGGGGGCGCGGAATGAGCAGTTCTTC.